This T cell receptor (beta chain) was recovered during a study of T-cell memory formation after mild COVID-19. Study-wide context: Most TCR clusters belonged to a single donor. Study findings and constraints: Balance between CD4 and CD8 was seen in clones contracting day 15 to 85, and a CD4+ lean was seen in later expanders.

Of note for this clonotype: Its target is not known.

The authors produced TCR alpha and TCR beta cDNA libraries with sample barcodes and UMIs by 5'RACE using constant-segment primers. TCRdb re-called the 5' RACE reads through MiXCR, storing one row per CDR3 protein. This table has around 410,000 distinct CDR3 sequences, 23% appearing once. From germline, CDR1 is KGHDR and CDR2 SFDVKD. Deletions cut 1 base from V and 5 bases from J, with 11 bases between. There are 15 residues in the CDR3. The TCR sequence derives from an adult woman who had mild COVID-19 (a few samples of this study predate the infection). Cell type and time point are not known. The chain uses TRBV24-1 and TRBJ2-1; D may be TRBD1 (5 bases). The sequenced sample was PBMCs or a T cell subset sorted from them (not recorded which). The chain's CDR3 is CATSDLSRGNNEQFF. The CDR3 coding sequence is TGTGCCACCAGTGATTTAAGTAGGGGAAACAATGAGCAGTTCTTC.